This T cell receptor beta chain appears in the sequencing data of a study of T cell clonotyping in hematopoietic cell transplantation. Generated by immunoSEQ multiplex PCR, the TCRdb table keeps only in-frame clones and is missing some. The table records 9,500 to 14,000 clones, 80% to 95% of them present only once. Time point of the sample: recipient sample about 28 days before transplant, after cytoreduction. Study results and caveats: Cells were unsorted, so CD4 and CD8 contributions were not separated.

With 1 base removed from V and 8 bases from J, the gap between germline ends came to 9 bases. CDR1 is SGHDN, CDR2 FVKESK, per germline. The CDR3 contains 12 residues. A word on this clone: Antigen: not known.

This TCR was recovered from a woman aged 40 to 50 with acute myeloid leukemia. Some clones in this sample may be carry-over from other donors' samples. The genes are TRBV14 and TRBJ2-7; perhaps TRBD2 as D (5 bases). The material was peripheral blood mononuclear cells, obtained before stem cell transplant. CDR3 loop: CASSQGAGKQYF. In DNA, the CDR3 is TGTGCCAGCAGCCAAGGGGCCGGGAAGCAGTACTTC.